These T cell receptor beta chains were read from a single sample in a study of cytomegalovirus exposure and HLA in healthy donors. Using immunoSEQ multiplex PCR, the repertoire was profiled, and TCRdb retains in-frame clones only, with some absent. The data hold roughly 200,000 clones, with roughly 81% observed a single time. The sample was PBMCs. All receptors derive from a woman younger than 45 in good health and CMV-seronegative. Each CDR3 is given with its conserved first and last residue. The D gene is left open where the match is weak. For some rows the clone size is stated as once, few or many, or as a class when expanded; others skip it.

size,V,J,D,DNA,CDR3
-,TRBV12-5,TRBJ2-3,TRBD2,TGTGCTAGTGGTTTGGGGACTAGCGGGGTATCAGATACGCAGTATTTT,CASGLGTSGVSDTQYF
-,TRBV2,TRBJ2-3,TRBD1,TGTGCCAGCGGGACAGGGTTCACAGATACGCAGTATTTT,CASGTGFTDTQYF
-,TRBV28,TRBJ1-1,TRBD1,TGTGCCAGCAGCCTAGCGGGAGGGGGCAGAAACACTGAAGCTTTCTTT,CASSLAGGGRNTEAFF
once,TRBV18,TRBJ2-7,TRBD2,TGTGCCAGCTCACCACCGGGACTAGCGGGGGGAAACTACGAGCAGTACTTC,CASSPPGLAGGNYEQYF
few,TRBV5-6,TRBJ1-2,-,TGTGCCAGCAGCCCCGGGAATGGCGGCTACACCTTC,CASSPGNGGYTF
-,TRBV2,TRBJ2-5,-,TGTGCCAGCAGTGAACGCCCTAGCCGACAAGAGACCCAGTACTTC,CASSERPSRQETQYF
-,TRBV5-4,TRBJ2-7,-,TGTGCCAGCAGCATGCGACTAGAACCCTACGAGCAGTACTTC,CASSMRLEPYEQYF
-,TRBV11-2,TRBJ1-3,TRBD1,TGTGCCAGCAGCTCTCCCCCCAGGACAGGGAGGGGAAACACCATATATTTT,CASSSPPRTGRGNTIYF
once,TRBV4-1,TRBJ2-3,TRBD2,TGCGCCAGCAGCCGTAGCGGGGGGGAAACAGATACGCAGTATTTT,CASSRSGGETDTQYF
-,TRBV7-6,TRBJ2-3,TRBD2,TGTGCCAGCAGCTTTACTAGCGGGGGGGACACAGATACGCAGTATTTT,CASSFTSGGDTDTQYF
-,TRBV4-1,TRBJ2-5,TRBD2,TGCGCCAGCAGCCAAAATCTAGCGGGGTGGGAGACCCAGTACTTC,CASSQNLAGWETQYF
-,TRBV27,TRBJ2-2,-,TGTGCCAGCAGCCCACAGGGAACGAACACCGGGGAGCTGTTTTTT,CASSPQGTNTGELFF
-,TRBV7-9,TRBJ1-1,-,TGTGCCAGCAGCTTCAGGGGTCTGGTGAACACTGAAGCTTTCTTT,CASSFRGLVNTEAFF
-,TRBV5-1,TRBJ2-5,-,TGCGCCAGCAGCACAGTGGGTGGCCAAGAGACCCAGTACTTC,CASSTVGGQETQYF